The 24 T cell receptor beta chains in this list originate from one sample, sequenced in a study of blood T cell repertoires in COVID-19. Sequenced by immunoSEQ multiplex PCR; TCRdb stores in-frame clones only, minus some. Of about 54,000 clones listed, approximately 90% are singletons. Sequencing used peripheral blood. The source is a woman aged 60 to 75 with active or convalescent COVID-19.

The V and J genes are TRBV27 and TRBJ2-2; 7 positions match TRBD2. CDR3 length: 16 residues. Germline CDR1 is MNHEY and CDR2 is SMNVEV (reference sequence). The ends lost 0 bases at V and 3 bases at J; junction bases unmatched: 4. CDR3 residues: CASSLSPGGHTGELFF. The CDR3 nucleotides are TGTGCCAGCAGTTTATCTCCGGGGGGTCACACCGGGGAGCTGTTTTTT.

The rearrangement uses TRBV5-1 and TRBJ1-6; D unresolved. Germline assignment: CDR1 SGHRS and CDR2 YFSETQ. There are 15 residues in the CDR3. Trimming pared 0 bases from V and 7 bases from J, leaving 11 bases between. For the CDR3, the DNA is TGCGCCAGCAGCTTGGGAGGCCAAGGAAATTCACCCCTCCACTTT. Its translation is CASSLGGQGNSPLHF.

In DNA, the CDR3 is TGTGCCAGCAGTTTCGTATCGGGGACTGGGGCCAACGTCCTGACTTTC. Its translation is CASSFVSGTGANVLTF. This chain connects TRBV6-5 to TRBJ2-6; possible D gene TRBD2, 5 bases. Germline CDR1 MNHEY, CDR2 SVGAGI. The V end was cut by 4 bases, the J end by 2 bases, with 12 bases between. CDR3 length: 16 residues.

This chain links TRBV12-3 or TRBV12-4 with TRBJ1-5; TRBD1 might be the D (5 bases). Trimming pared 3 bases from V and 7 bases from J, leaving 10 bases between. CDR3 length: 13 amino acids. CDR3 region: CASSFRVDQPQHF. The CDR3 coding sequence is TGTGCCAGCAGTTTCAGGGTAGACCAGCCCCAGCATTTT.

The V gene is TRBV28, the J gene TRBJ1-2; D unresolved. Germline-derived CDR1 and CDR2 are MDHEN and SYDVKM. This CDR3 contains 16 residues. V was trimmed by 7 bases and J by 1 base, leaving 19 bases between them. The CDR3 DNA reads TGTGCCAGCACGCTTAACGGGATCGTCGTTAACTATGGCTACACCTTC. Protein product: CASTLNGIVVNYGYTF.

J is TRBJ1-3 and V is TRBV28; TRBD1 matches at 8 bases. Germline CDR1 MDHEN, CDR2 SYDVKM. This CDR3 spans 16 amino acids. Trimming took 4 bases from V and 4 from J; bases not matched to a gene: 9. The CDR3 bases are TGTGCCAGCAGTTCCTGGCAGGGGGCGCAAGGAAACACCATATATTTT. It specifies CASSSWQGAQGNTIYF.

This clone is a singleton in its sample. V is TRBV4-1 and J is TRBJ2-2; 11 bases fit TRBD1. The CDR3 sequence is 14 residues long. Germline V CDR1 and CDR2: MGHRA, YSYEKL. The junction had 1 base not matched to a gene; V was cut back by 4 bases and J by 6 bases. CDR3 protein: CASSLGQGAGELFF. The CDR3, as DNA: TGCGCCAGCAGCCTGGGACAGGGGGCCGGGGAGCTGTTTTTT.

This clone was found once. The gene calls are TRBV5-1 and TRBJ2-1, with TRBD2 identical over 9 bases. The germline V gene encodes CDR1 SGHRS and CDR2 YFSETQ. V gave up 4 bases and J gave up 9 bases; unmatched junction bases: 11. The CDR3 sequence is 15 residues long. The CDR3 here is CASSHVAGAEGEQFF. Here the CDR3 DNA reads TGCGCCAGCAGCCACGTAGCGGGAGCAGAGGGTGAGCAGTTCTTC.

The CDR3 here is CASSLPTNYGYTF. CDR3 sequence (DNA): TGTGCCAGCAGCTTACCTACTAACTATGGCTACACCTTC. The genes are TRBV5-4 and TRBJ1-2; no definite D call. Trimming took 2 bases from V and 0 from J, leaving 5 bases between them. Germline V gives CDR1 SGHNT, CDR2 YYREEE (reference sequence). This CDR3 comprises 13 residues.

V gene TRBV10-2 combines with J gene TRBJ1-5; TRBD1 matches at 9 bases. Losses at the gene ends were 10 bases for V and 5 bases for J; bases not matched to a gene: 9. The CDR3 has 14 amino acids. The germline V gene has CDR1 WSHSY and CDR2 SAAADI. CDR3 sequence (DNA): TGCGCCACCGCCTGGACAGGGGCACATCAGCCCCAGCATTTT. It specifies CATAWTGAHQPQHF.

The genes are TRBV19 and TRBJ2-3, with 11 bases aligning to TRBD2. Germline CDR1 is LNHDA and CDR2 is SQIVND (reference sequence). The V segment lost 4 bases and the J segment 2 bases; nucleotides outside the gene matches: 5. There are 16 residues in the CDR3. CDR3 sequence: CASSTGLAGDTDTQYF. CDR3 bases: TGTGCCAGTAGTACCGGACTAGCGGGCGACACAGATACGCAGTATTTT.

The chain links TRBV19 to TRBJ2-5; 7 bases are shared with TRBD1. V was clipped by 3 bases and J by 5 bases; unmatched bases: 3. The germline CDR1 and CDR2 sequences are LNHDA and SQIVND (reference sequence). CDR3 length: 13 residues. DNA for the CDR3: TGTGCCAGTAGTATTACAGGGGTCGAGACCCAGTACTTC. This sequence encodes CASSITGVETQYF. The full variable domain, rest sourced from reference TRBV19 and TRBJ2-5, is DGGITQSPKYLFRKEGQNVTLSCEQNLNHDAMYWYRQDPGQGLRLIYYSQIVNDFQKGDIAEGYSVSREKKESFPLTVTSAQKNPTAFYLCASSITGVETQYFGPGTRLLVL.

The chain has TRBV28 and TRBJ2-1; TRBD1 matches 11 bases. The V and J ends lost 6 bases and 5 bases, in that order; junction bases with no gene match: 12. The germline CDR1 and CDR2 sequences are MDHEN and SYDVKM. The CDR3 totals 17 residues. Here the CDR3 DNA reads TGTGCCAGCAGGCCTCAACACGGACAGGGGGCAAACAATGAGCAGTTCTTC. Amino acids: CASRPQHGQGANNEQFF.

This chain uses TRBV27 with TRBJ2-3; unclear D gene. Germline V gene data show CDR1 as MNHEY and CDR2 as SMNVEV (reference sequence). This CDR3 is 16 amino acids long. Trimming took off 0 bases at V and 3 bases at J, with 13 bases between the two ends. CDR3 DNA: TGTGCCAGCAGTTTATCGACTTCCCCGCGAACAGATACGCAGTATTTT. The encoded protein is CASSLSTSPRTDTQYF.

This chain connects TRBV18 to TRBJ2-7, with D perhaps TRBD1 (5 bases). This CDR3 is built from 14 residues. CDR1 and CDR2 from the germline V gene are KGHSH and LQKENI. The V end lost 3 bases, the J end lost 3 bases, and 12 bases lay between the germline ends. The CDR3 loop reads CASSPEVQVYEQYF. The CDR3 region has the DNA TGTGCCAGCTCACCCGAAGTACAGGTCTACGAGCAGTACTTC.

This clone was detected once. CDR3 amino acids: CASSQDPGLAADTQYF. In DNA, the CDR3 is TGCGCCAGCAGCCAAGATCCGGGACTAGCGGCAGATACGCAGTATTTT. The V call is TRBV4-1, the J call TRBJ2-3; 11 bases fit TRBD2. The CDR3 covers 16 residues. After removal of 0 bases from V and 4 bases from J, the junction contained 3 bases not matched to a gene. Germline values: CDR1 MGHRA, CDR2 YSYEKL.

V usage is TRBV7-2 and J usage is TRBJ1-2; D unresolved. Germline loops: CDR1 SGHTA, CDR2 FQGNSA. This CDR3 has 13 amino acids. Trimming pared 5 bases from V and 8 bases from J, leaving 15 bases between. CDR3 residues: CASSPVALEGYTF. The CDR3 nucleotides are TGTGCCAGCAGCCCAGTGGCACTGGAGGGCTACACCTTC.

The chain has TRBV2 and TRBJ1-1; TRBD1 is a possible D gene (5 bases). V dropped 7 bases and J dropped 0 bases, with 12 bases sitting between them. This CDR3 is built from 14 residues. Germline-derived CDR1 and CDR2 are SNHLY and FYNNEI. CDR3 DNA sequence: TGTGCCAGCAAGAAGACAGACATGAACACTGAAGCTTTCTTT. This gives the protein CASKKTDMNTEAFF.

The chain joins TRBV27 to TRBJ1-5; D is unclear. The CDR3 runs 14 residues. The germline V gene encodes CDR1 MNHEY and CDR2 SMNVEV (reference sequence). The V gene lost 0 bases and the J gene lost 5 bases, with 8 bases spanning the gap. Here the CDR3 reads CASSLSEGYQPQHF. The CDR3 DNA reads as TGTGCCAGCAGTTTATCGGAGGGATATCAGCCCCAGCATTTT.

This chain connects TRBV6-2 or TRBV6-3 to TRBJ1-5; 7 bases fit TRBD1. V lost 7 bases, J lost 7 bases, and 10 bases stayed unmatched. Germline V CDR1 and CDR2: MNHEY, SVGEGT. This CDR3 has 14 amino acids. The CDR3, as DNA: TGTGCCAGCACCCCGACAGGGCTAAACCAGCCCCAGCATTTT. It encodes CASTPTGLNQPQHF.

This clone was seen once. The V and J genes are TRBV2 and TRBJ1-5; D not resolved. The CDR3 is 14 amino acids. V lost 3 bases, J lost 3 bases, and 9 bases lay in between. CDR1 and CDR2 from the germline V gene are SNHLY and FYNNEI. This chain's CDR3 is CASSDPRNNQPQHF. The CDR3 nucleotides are TGTGCCAGCAGTGATCCCAGGAACAATCAGCCCCAGCATTTT. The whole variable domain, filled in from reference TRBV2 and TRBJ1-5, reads EPEVTQTPSHQVTQMGQEVILRCVPISNHLYFYWYRQILGQKVEFLVSFYNNEISEKSEIFDDQFSVERPDGSNFTLKIRSTKLEDSAMYFCASSDPRNNQPQHFGDGTRLSIL.

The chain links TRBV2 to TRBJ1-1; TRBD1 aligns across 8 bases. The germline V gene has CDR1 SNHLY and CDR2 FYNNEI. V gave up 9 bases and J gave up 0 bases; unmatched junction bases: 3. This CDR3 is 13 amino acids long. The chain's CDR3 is CARQGGMNTEAFF. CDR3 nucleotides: TGTGCCAGACAGGGGGGCATGAACACTGAAGCTTTCTTT.

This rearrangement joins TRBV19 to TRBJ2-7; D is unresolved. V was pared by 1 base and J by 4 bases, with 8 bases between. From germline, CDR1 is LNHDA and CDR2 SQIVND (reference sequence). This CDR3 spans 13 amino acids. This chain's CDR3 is CASSIVLGYEQYF. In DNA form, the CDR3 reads TGTGCCAGTAGTATAGTACTCGGTTACGAGCAGTACTTC.

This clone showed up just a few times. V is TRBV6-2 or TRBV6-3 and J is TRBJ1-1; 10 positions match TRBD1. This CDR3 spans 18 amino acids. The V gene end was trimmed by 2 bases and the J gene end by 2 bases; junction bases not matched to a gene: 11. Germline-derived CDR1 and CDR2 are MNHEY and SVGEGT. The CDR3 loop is CASSYTSGDRGVNTEAFF. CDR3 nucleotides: TGTGCCAGCAGTTACACCTCCGGGGACAGGGGTGTTAACACTGAAGCTTTCTTT.